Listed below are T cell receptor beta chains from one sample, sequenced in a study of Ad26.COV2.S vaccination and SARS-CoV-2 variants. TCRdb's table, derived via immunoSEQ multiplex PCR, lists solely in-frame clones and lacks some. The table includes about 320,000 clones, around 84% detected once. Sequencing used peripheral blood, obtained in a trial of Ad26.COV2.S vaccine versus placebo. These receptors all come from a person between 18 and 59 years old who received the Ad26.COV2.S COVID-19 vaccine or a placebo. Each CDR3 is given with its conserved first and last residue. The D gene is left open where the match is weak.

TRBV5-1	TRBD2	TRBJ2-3	TGCGCCAGCAGCTCCCTAGCGGGGGACACAGATACGCAGTATTTT	CASSSLAGDTDTQYF
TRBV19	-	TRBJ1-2	TGTGCCAGTGGAGGGTTCTATGGCTACACCTTC	CASGGFYGYTF
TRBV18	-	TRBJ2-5	TGTGCCAGCTCACCCCAACAAGAGTACCAAGAGACCCAGTACTTC	CASSPQQEYQETQYF
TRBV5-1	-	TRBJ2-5	TGCGCCAGCTCCTTGGGCCAAGAGACCCAGTACTTC	CASSLGQETQYF
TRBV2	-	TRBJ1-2	TGTGCCAGCGGGGGGGAGCAGGGCACCTATGGCTACACCTTC	CASGGEQGTYGYTF
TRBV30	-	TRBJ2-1	TGTGCCTGGAGTCCCGGGTACAATGAGCAGTTCTTC	CAWSPGYNEQFF
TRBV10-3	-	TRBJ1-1	TGTGCCATCAGTGATGGGCAGGTTGGTCCTGAAGCTTTCTTT	CAISDGQVGPEAFF
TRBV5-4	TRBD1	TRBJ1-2	TGTGCCAGCAGTAAGGACAGGTCCTATGGCTACACCTTC	CASSKDRSYGYTF
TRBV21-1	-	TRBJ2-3	TGTGCCAGCAGCAACAATGGGGCTAGCGGGGGGGCTTTAGGTACGCAGTATTTT	CASSNNGASGGALGTQYF
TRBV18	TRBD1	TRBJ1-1	TGTGCCAGCTCACCGGGGCGGGACAGCCACTTCTTT	CASSPGRDSHFF
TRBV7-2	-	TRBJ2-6	TGTGCCAGCAGCCCGGCCCTCTCTGGGGCCAACGTCCTGACTTTC	CASSPALSGANVLTF
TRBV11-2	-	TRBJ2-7	TGTGCCAGCAGCCCGATGACTAGGTCCAAAGGGTCCTACGAGCAGTACTTC	CASSPMTRSKGSYEQYF
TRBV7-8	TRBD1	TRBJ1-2	TGTGCCAGCAGCCAGGGCCGGGACAGCCTTTTCCATGGCTACACCTTC	CASSQGRDSLFHGYTF
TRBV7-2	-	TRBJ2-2	TGTGCCAGCAGCTTAGTATCTGGGGGCGGGGAGCTGTTTTTT	CASSLVSGGGELFF